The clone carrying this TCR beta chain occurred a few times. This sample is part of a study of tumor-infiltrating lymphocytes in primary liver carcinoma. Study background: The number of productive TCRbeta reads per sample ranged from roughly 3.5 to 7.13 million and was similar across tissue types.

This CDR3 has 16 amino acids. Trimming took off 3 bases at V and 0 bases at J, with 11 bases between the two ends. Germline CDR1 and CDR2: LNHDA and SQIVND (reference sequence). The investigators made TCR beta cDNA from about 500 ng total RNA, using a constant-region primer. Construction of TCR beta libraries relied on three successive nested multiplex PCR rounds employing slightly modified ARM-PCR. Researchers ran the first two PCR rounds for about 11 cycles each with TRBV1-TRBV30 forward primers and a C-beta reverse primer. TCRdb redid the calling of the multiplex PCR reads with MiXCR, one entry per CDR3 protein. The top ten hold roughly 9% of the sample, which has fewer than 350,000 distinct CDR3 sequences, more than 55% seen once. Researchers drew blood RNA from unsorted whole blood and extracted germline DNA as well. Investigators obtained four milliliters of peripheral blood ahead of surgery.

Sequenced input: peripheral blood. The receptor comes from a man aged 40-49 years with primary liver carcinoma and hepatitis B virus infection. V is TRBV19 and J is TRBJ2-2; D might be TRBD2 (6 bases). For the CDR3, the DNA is TGTGCCAGTAGTATCGGGGGAGGCGCGAACACCGGGGAGCTGTTTTTT. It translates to CASSIGGGANTGELFF.